The 2 T cell receptor beta chains given below trace back to one sample, sequenced in a study of cytomegalovirus exposure and HLA in healthy donors (dated by TCRdb to the late 2010s). The library was obtained by the immunoSEQ multiplex PCR assay. For the multiplex PCR, a mixture combining 60 forward primers for TCR Vbeta segments and 13 reverse primers for TCR Jbeta segments was used. TCRdb retrieved this table from immuneACCESS and kept in-frame rearrangements only. Not all clones are present; in checked studies, unresolved V genes account for under half, and no reason is known for the remainder. The sample records about 99,000 clones, around 80% of which are singletons. The top ten clonotypes cover 1.5% to 2% of the sample. Sequencing was carried out using PBMCs. These receptors were obtained from a woman aged 40 to 50 in good health and CMV-seronegative.

CDR3 protein: CASSKSGSSGNTIYF. In nucleotides, the CDR3 is TGCGCCAGCAGCAAATCGGGGAGCTCTGGAAACACCATATATTTT. The rearrangement joins TRBV5-1 to TRBJ1-3; D ambiguous. The V gene's germline CDR1 is SGHRS and CDR2 YFSETQ. V dropped 4 bases and J dropped 0 bases, with 11 bases sitting between them. The CDR3 has 15 amino acids.

This chain joins TRBV19 and TRBJ2-3, with 7 bases lining up with TRBD1. V gave up 4 bases and J gave up 2 bases; unmatched junction bases: 9. The CDR3 runs 16 residues. Germline assignment: CDR1 LNHDA and CDR2 SQIVND (reference sequence). CDR3 in DNA: TGTGCCAGTAGTAACACAGGGGCCCACTACACAGATACGCAGTATTTT. This codes for CASSNTGAHYTDTQYF. The variable domain in full, with the rest retrieved from reference TRBV19 and TRBJ2-3, is DGGITQSPKYLFRKEGQNVTLSCEQNLNHDAMYWYRQDPGQGLRLIYYSQIVNDFQKGDIAEGYSVSREKKESFPLTVTSAQKNPTAFYLCASSNTGAHYTDTQYFGPGTRLTVL.